The entry that follows covers one TCR beta chain sequence. What it recognizes is unknown. Regarding time point: patch test 1, 2 weeks after DPC sensitization. The treatment denotes: therapeutic diphenylcyclopropenone sensitization with weekly scalp DPC. The data are from a study of human T cells and chemical hapten exposure. Study overall: After 6 days, upper back 0.01% DPC patch tests were scored.

Study-wide results and limits: No change in TCRs above 1 in 1000 frequency was produced by DPC sensitization.

This CDR3 has 17 residues. V gave up 5 bases and J gave up 5 bases; unmatched junction bases: 11. Germline V gives CDR1 LNHDA, CDR2 SQIVND (reference sequence). Separate cDNA molecules received unique molecular identifiers, which the library attached to them. TCRdb fed the RACE reads into MiXCR, producing one record per CDR3 protein. The sample carries 65,000 to 80,000 distinct CDR3 sequences, 10% to 13% recorded once. The origin of this receptor is a woman aged 45-65 years with alopecia areata. Some clones in this sample may be carry-over from other donors' samples. This chain connects TRBV19 to TRBJ2-1; TRBD2 aligns across 11 bases. The sample was whole blood, taken in connection with sensitization to the hapten diphenylcyclopropenone (DPC). The CDR3 spells CASSLSPTSGSHNEQFF. The CDR3 region has the DNA TGTGCCAGTAGTCTAAGCCCAACTAGCGGGAGCCACAATGAGCAGTTCTTC.